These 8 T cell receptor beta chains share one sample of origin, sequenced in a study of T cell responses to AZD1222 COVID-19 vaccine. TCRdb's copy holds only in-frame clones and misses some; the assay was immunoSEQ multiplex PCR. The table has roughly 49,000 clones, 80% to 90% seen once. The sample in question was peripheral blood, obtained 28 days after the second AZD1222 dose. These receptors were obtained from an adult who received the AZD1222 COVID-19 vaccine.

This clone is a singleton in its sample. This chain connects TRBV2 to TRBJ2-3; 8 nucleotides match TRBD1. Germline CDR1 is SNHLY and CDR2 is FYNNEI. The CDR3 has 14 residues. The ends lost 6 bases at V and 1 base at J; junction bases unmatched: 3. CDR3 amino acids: CASRTDRGTDTQYF. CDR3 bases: TGTGCCAGCAGGACGGACAGGGGCACAGATACGCAGTATTTT.

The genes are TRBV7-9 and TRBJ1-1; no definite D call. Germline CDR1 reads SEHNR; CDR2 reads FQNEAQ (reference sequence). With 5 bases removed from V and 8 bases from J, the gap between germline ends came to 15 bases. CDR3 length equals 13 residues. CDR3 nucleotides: TGTGCCAGCAGCACGTCGGACGGCCGAGAAGCTTTCTTT. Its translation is CASSTSDGREAFF.

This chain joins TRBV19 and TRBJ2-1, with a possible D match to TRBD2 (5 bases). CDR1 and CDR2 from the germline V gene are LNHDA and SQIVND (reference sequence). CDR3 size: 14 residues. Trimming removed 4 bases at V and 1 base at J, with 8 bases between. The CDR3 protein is CASSSGYSYNEQFF. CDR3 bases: TGTGCCAGTAGTAGCGGGTATTCCTACAATGAGCAGTTCTTC.

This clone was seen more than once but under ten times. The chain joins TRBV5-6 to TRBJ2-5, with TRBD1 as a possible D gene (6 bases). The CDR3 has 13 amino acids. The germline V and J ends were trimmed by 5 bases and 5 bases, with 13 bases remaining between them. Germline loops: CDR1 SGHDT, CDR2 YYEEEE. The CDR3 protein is CASSLQGVETQYF. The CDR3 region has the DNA TGTGCCAGCAGTCTACAGGGAGTCGAGACCCAGTACTTC.

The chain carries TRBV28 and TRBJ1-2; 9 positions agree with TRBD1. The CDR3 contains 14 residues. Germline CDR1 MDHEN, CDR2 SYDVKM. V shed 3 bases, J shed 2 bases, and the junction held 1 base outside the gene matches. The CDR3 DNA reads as TGTGCCAGCAGTTTCGGGACAGGGAACTATGGCTACACCTTC. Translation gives CASSFGTGNYGYTF.

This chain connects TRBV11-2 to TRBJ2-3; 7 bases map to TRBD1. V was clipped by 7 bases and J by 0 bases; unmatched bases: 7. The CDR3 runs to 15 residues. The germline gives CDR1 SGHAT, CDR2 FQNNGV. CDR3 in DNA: TGTGCCAGCACCGGGGACAGCATGAGCACAGATACGCAGTATTTT. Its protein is CASTGDSMSTDTQYF.

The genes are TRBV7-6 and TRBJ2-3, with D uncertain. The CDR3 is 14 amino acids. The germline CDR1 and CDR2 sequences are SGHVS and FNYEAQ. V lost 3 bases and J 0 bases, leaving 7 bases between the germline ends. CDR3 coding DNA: TGTGCCAGCAGCTTGGTCGGAAGCACAGATACGCAGTATTTT. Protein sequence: CASSLVGSTDTQYF.

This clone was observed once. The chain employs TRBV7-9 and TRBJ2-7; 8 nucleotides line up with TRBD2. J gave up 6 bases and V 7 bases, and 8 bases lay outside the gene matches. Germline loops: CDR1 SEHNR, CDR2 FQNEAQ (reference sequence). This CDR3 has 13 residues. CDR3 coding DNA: TGTGCCAGCACCGGGACTAGGAGAGGCGAGCAGTACTTC. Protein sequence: CASTGTRRGEQYF.